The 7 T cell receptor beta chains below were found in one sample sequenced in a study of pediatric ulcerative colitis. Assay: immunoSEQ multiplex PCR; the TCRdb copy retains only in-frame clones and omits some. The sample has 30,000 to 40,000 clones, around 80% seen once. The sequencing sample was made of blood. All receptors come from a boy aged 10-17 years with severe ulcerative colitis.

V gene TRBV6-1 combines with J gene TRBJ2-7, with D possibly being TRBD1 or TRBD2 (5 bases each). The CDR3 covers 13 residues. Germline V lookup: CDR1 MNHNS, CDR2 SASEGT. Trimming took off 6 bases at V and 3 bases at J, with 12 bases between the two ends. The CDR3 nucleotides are TGTGCCAGCAGGAGACGTGGGGGCTACGAGCAGTACTTC. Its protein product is CASRRRGGYEQYF.

CDR3 sequence reads: CASSLIAGDNEQFF. DNA for the CDR3: TGTGCCAGCAGCTTAATAGCGGGCGACAATGAGCAGTTCTTC. The chain couples TRBV11-2 to TRBJ2-1; the match to TRBD2 covers 7 bases. After removal of 2 bases from V and 5 bases from J, the junction contained 3 bases not matched to a gene. Germline V gives CDR1 SGHAT, CDR2 FQNNGV. The CDR3 extends over 14 amino acids.

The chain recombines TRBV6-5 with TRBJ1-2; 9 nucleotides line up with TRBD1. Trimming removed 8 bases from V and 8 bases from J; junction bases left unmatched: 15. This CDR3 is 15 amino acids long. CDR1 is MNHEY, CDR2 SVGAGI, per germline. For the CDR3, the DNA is TGTGCCAGCCTCAGTAAAGGACGACAGGGGGACGGCTACACCTTC. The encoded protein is CASLSKGRQGDGYTF.

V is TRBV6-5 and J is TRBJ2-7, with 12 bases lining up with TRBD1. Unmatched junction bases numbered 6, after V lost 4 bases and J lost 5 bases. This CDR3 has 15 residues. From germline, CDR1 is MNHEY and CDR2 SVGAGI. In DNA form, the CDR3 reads TGTGCCAGCAGTTTCCGGGACAGGGGGCCCCACGAGCAGTACTTC. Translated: CASSFRDRGPHEQYF.

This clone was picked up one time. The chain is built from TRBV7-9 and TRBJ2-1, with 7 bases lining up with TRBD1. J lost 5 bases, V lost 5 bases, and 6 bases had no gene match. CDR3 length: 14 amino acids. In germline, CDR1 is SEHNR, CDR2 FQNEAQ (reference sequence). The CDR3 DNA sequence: TGTGCCAGCAGCCCGACAGGGAACGACAATGAGCAGTTCTTC. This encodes CASSPTGNDNEQFF. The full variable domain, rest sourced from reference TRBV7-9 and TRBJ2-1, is DTGVSQNPRHKITKRGQNVTFRCDPISEHNRLYWYRQTLGQGPEFLTYFQNEAQLEKSRLLSDRFSAERPKGSFSTLEIQRTEQGDSAMYLCASSPTGNDNEQFFGPGTRLTVL.

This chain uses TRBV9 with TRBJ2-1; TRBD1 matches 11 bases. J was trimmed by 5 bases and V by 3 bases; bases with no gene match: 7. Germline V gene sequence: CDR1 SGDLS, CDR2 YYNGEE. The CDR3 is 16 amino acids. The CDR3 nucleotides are TGTGCCAGCAGCGCCGGGGACAGGGGGACGGACAATGAGCAGTTCTTC. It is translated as CASSAGDRGTDNEQFF.

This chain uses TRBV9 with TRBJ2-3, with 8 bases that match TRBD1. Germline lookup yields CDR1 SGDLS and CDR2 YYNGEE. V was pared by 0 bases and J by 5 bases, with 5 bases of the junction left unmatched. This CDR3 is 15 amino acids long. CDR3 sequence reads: CASSVGGRGQDTQYF. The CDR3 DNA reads TGTGCCAGCAGCGTAGGTGGCAGGGGGCAAGATACGCAGTATTTT.